This TCR beta chain was captured by sequencing in a study of blood T cells in healthy people across ages (dated by TCRdb to between 2015 and 2017). Regarding the complete study: In model experiments, roughly one uniquely barcoded TCR beta cDNA molecule per two T cells was captured by template switching. To avoid experimental bias, donors of different ages were spread randomly across the sequencing lanes. The donors were divided into four age groups: young (average approximately 17 years), middle-aged (around 41), aged (about 60) and long-lived (roughly 82). Age-related changes in TCR beta repertoire diversity were measured in the study by deep sequencing normalized with unique cDNA molecular identifiers. Using the same blood draw, the study looked at two additional independent replicas of 1 million unique cDNA reads for two donors, one aged 18 to 30 and the other aged 80 or older. The paper's findings and limits, for the study overall: The long-lived group showed more naive CD4+ T cells, fewer expanded clones and increased TCR diversity than the aged group, suggesting age selection. Because profiling used bulk unsorted PBMCs, naive and antigen-experienced compartments could not be compared conclusively. There was a strong correlation between observed TCR beta diversity and the percentage of naive T cells measured by flow cytometry. Because donor CMV infection status was unknown, age-related changes in expanded clonotypes were potentially confounded. Estimates of total diversity based on one million sequenced T cells were regarded as lower bounds and as underestimates. Observed TCR beta diversity per million T cells fell roughly linearly with age, and a significant reduction was already apparent by age about 38.

The method was 5' RACE. Sequenced on an Illumina HiSeq 2500. A second PCR of about 6 to 11 cycles was performed with a sample-barcoded 5' primer and a J-beta primer mix. A template-switch 5' adaptor carrying 12 random nucleotides introduced a unique molecular identifier onto each TCR beta cDNA molecule. At least 2.5 million CDR3-containing paired-end reads were obtained from each sample. First-strand cDNA synthesis was performed from all RNA using the Mint cDNA synthesis kit, with priming by a TRBC-specific oligonucleotide. After uracil-DNA glycosylase treatment, a first 18-cycle PCR used universal primers M1SS and BC2_uni_R on all cDNA. On the study's bioinformatics: For normalization, 1 million high-quality reads, each with a distinct molecular identifier, were randomly selected from each sample. Instead of being binned into consensus sequences, reads with shared molecular identifiers were discarded. MiTCR, with a Q25 quality threshold and the strictest error-elimination algorithm, was used for CDR3 identification, clonotype clustering and error correction. A nonparametric unseen species model with Euler transformation was used to estimate a lower bound on total TCR beta diversity. Clones were called with MiXCR by TCRdb after fastp trimmed the public reads at Q25, and only in-frame beta chains were retained. All rows with the same CDR3 protein become a single entry with the most common DNA and genes. The V and J calls reflect TCRdb's pipeline rather than the authors' work. The sample has 1.5 million to 1.8 million distinct CDR3 sequences on record, approximately 43% of them singletons. About 4.1% of the sample is in the top ten clones.

The donors were some 36 Caucasian individuals from Russia, aged roughly 6 to 100 years, who were systemically healthy. Roughly 11 milliliters of peripheral blood were drawn from each donor into EDTA-treated Vacutainer tubes. Ficoll-Paque density-gradient centrifugation was used to isolate PBMCs, with at least 6.5 million per sample. Trizol reagent was used to extract total RNA from PBMCs, with at least 5.5 micrograms per sample. For every donor, flow cytometry on a PBMC aliquot measured the percentage of naive CD45RAhigh/CD27high T cells. A word on this clonotype: Its antigen is currently not known. Qualities for individual bases were not recorded, and no much larger clone is one base off.

The sequence derives from a woman between 18 and 29 years old in good health. The specimen sequenced was blood.

The CDR3 amino acid sequence is: CSARASGPHNEQYF. The nucleotide sequence is given as TGCAGTGCTAGGGCTAGCGGGCCACACAATGAGCAGTACTTC. This receptor chain uses TRBV20-1 and TRBJ2-5; TRBD2 fits 8 bases in the junction. Measured from the cysteine to the phenylalanine, the CDR3 is 14 residues long. Only the CDR3 DNA stays, 42 bases, in frame from base 1. In the germline V gene (reference sequence), CDR1 corresponds to DFQATT and CDR2 to SNEGSKA. The V end gives up 3 bases and the J end 11 bases, leaving 14 bases in the junction not matched to a gene.